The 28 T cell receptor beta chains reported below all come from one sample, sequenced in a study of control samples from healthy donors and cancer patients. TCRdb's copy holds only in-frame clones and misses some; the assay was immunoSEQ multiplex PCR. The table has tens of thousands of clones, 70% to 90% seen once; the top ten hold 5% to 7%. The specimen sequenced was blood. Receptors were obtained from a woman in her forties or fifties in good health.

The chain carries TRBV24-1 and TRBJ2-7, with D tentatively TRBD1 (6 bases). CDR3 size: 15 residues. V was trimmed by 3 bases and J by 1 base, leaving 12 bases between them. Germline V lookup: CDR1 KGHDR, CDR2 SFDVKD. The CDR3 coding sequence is TGTGCCACCAGTGATCACAGGGCCATATCCTACGAGCAGTACTTC. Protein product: CATSDHRAISYEQYF.

The chain's CDR3 is CASKGSSYNSPLHF. The CDR3 DNA is TGTGCCAGTAAAGGGAGCTCCTATAATTCACCCCTCCACTTT. This chain joins TRBV11-2 and TRBJ1-6; D is uncertain. Germline CDR1 SGHAT, CDR2 FQNNGV. V gave up 9 bases and J gave up 0 bases, with 9 bases separating them. This CDR3 spans 14 amino acids.

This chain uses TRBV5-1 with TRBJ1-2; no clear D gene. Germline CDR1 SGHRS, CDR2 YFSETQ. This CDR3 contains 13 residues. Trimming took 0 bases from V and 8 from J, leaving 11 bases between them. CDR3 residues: CASSLDILGGYTF. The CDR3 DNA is TGCGCCAGCAGCTTGGACATTCTTGGGGGCTACACCTTC. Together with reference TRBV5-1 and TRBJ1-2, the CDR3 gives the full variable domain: KAGVTQTPRYLIKTRGQQVTLSCSPISGHRSVSWYQQTPGQGLQFLFEYFSETQRNKGNFPGRFSGRQFSNSRSEMNVSTLELGDSALYLCASSLDILGGYTFGSGTRLTVV.

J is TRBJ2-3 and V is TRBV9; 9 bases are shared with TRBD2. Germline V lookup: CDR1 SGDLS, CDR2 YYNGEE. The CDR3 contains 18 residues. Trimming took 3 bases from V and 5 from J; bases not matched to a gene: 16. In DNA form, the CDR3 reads TGTGCCAGCAGCGGACCAATTAGCGGCGGGGGGGCCTTAGATACGCAGTATTTT. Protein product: CASSGPISGGGALDTQYF.

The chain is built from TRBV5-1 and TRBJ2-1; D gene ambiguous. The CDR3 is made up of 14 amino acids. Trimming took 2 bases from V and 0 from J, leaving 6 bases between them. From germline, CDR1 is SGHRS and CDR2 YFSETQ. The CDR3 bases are TGCGCCAGCAGCTTAGCGAGCTCCTACAATGAGCAGTTCTTC. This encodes CASSLASSYNEQFF.

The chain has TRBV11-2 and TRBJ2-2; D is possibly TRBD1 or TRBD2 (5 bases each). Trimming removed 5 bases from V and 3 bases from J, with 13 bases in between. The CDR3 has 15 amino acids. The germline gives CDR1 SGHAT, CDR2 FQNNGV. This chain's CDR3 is CASSPPGAYTGELFF. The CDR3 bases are TGTGCCAGCAGCCCTCCCGGGGCGTACACCGGGGAGCTGTTTTTT.

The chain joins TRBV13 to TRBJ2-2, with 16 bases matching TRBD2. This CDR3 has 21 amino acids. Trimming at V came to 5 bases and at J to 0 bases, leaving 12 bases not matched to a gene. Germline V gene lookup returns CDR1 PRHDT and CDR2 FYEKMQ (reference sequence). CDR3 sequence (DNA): TGTGCCAGCAGCAATAACTTTGGGACTAGCGGGGGGGGGACGAACACCGGGGAGCTGTTTTTT. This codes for CASSNNFGTSGGGTNTGELFF.

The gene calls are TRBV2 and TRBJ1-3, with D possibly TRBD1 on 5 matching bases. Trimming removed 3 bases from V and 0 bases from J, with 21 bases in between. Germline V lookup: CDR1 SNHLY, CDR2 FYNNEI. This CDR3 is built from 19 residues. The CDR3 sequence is CASSELGRGELSSGNTIYF. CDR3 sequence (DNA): TGTGCCAGCAGTGAGTTAGGAAGGGGCGAACTAAGCTCTGGAAACACCATATATTTT.

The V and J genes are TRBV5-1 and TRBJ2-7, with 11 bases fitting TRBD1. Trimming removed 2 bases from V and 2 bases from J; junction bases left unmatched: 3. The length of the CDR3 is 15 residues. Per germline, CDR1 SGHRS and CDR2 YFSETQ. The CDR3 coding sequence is TGCGCCAGCAGCTTAACGGGACAGGGGGCCTACGAGCAGTACTTC. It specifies CASSLTGQGAYEQYF.

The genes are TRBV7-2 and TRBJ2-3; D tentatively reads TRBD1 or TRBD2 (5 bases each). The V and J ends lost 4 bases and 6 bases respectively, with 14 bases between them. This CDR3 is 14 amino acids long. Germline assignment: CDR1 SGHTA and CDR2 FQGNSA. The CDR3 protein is CASSSVGTKDTQYF. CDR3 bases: TGTGCCAGCAGCTCTGTGGGGACGAAGGATACGCAGTATTTT.

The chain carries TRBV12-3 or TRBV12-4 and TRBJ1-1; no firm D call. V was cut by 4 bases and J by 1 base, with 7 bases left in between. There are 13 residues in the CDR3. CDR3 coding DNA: TGTGCCAGCAGTTCCACAGAGAACACTGAAGCTTTCTTT. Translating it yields CASSSTENTEAFF.

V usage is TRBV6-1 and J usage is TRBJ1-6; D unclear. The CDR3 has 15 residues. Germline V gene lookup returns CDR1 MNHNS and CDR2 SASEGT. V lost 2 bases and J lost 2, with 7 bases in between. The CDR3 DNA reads TGTGCCAGCAGTGAAAGGGATACCTATAATTCACCCCTCCACTTT. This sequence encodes CASSERDTYNSPLHF.

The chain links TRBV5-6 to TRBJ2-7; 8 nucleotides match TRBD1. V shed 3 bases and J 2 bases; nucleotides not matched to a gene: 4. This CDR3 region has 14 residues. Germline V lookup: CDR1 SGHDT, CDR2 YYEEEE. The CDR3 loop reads CASSWTGPAYEQYF. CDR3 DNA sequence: TGTGCCAGCAGCTGGACAGGGCCAGCCTACGAGCAGTACTTC.

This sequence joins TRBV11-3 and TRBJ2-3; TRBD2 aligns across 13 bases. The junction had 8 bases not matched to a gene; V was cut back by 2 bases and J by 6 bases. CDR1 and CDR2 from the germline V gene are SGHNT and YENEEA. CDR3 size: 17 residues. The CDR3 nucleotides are TGTGCCAGCAGCTTATCACTAGCGGGGGGGCATACCGATACGCAGTATTTT. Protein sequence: CASSLSLAGGHTDTQYF.

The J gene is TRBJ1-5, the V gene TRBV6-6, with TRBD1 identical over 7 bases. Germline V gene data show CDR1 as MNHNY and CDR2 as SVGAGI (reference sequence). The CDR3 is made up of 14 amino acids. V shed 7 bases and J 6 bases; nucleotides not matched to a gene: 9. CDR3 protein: CASKGASGPQPQHF. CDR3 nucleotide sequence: TGTGCCAGCAAGGGGGCATCGGGACCTCAGCCCCAGCATTTT.

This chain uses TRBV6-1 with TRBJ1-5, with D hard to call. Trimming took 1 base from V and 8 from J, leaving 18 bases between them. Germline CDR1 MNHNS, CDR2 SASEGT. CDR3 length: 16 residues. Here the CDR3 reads CASSEEGRRGVEPQHF. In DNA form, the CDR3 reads TGTGCCAGCAGTGAAGAGGGCAGACGGGGAGTCGAGCCCCAGCATTTT.

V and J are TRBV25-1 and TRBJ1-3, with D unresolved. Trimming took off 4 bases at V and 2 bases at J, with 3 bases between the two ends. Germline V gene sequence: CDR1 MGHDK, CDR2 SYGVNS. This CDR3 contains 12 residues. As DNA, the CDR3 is TGTGCCAGCAGTGCCCCTGGAAACACCATATATTTT. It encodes CASSAPGNTIYF.

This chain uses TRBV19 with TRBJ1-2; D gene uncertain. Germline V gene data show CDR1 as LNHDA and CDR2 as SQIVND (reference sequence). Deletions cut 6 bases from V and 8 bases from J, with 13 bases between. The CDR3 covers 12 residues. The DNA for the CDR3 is TGTGCCAGTAGCACCTTCGTTGAGGGCTACACCTTC. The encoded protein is CASSTFVEGYTF.

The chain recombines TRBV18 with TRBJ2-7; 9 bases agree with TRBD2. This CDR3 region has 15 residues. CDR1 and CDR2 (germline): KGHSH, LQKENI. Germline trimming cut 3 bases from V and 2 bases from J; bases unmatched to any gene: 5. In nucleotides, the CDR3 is TGTGCCAGCTCACCCCCGGGACTAGCAGCCTACGAGCAGTACTTC. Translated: CASSPPGLAAYEQYF.

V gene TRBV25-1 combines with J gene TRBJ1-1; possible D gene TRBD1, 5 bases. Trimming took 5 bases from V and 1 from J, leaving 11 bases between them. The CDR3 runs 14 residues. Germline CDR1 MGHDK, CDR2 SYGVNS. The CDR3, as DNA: TGTGCCAGCAGTTTGGCAGGGTCGAACACTGAAGCTTTCTTT. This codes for CASSLAGSNTEAFF.

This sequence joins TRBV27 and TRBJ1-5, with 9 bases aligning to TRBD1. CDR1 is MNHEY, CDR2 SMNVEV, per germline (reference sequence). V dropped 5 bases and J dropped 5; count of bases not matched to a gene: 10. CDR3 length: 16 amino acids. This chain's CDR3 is CASSRFTGGAYQPQHF. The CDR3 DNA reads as TGTGCCAGCAGTCGATTTACAGGGGGCGCCTATCAGCCCCAGCATTTT.

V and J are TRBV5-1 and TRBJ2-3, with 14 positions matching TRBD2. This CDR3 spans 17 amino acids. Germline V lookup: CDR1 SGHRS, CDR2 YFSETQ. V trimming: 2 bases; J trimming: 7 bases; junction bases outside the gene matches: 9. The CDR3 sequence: CASSLETSGGATNTQYF. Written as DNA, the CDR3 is TGCGCCAGCAGCTTAGAGACTAGCGGGGGGGCTACTAATACGCAGTATTTT.

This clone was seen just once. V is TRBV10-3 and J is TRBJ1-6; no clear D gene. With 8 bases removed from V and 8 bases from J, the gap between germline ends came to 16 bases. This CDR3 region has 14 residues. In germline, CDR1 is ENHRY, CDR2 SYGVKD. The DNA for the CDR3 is TGTGCCATCTGTGTGAGGGCAAATGATTCACCCCTCCACTTT. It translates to CAICVRANDSPLHF.

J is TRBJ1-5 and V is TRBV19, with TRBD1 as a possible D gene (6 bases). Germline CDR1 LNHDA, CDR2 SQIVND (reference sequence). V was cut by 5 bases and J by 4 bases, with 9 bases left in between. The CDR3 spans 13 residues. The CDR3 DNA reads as TGTGCCAGTAGTGACAGGCAGAATCAGCCCCAGCATTTT. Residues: CASSDRQNQPQHF. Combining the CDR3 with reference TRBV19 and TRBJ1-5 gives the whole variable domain DGGITQSPKYLFRKEGQNVTLSCEQNLNHDAMYWYRQDPGQGLRLIYYSQIVNDFQKGDIAEGYSVSREKKESFPLTVTSAQKNPTAFYLCASSDRQNQPQHFGDGTRLSIL.

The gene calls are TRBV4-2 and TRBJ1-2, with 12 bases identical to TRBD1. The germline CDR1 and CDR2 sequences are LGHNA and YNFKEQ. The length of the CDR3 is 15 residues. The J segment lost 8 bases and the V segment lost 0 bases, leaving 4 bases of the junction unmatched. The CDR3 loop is CASSQEGQGAWGYTF. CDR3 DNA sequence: TGTGCCAGCAGCCAAGAGGGACAGGGGGCTTGGGGCTACACCTTC.

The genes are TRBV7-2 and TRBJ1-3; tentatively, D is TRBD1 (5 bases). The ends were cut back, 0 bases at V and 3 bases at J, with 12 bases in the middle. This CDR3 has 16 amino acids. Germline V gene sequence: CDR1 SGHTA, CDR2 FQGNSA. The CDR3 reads CASSLAGVQGGNTIYF. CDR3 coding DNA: TGTGCCAGCAGCTTAGCGGGGGTCCAGGGTGGAAACACCATATATTTT.

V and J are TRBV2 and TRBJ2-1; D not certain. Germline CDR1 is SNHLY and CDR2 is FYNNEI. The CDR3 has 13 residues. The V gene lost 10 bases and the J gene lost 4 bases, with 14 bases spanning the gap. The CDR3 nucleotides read TGTGCCACCACTCCGACGGCGTACAATGAGCAGTTCTTC. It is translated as CATTPTAYNEQFF.

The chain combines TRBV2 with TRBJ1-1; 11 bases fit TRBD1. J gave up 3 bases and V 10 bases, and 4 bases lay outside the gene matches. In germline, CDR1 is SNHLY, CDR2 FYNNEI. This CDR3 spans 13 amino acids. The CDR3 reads CATKGQGDTEAFF. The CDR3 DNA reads TGTGCCACCAAGGGACAGGGGGACACTGAAGCTTTCTTT.